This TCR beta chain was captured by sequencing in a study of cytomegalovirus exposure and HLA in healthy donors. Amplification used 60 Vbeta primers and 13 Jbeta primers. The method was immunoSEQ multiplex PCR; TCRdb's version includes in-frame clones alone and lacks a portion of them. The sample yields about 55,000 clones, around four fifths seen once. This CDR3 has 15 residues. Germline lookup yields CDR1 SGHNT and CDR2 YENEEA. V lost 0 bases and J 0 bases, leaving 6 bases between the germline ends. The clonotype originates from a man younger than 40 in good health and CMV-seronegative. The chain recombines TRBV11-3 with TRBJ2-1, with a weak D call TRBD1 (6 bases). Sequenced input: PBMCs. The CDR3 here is CASSLEQGSYNEQFF. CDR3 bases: TGTGCCAGCAGCTTAGAACAGGGCTCCTACAATGAGCAGTTCTTC.